These 13 T cell receptor beta chains were sequenced from one sample in a study of blood T cell repertoires in COVID-19. Method: immunoSEQ multiplex PCR; TCRdb's copy keeps in-frame clones and lacks some. The top ten clones hold over 4% of a sample with some 50,000 clones, around 87% of them seen once. The sequenced sample consisted of peripheral blood. The receptors derive from a human donor in a cohort sampled during active COVID-19.

J is TRBJ2-3 and V is TRBV28; 11 nucleotides line up with TRBD1. Germline V gene sequence: CDR1 MDHEN, CDR2 SYDVKM. The CDR3 extends over 19 amino acids. The trim removed 3 bases at V and 4 bases at J, leaving 15 bases unmatched. In nucleotides, the CDR3 is TGTGCCAGCAGTTTCTCATTACCCCGGGACAGGGGGTCGCCAGATACGCAGTATTTT. This encodes CASSFSLPRDRGSPDTQYF.

The J gene is TRBJ2-5, the V gene TRBV19; tentative D call: TRBD1 (5 bases). Per germline, CDR1 LNHDA and CDR2 SQIVND (reference sequence). The CDR3 runs to 10 residues. This chain's CDR3 is CVGPQETQYF. Written as DNA, the CDR3 is TGTGTGGGGCCACAAGAGACCCAGTACTTC.

In this sample, this clone turned up once. This sequence joins TRBV10-3 and TRBJ1-5; TRBD1 matches at 8 bases. CDR3 length: 14 amino acids. The V gene's germline CDR1 is ENHRY and CDR2 SYGVKD. J gave up 6 bases and V 7 bases, and 8 bases lay outside the gene matches. The CDR3 sequence is CAIKGQGVSQPQHF. For the CDR3, the DNA is TGTGCCATCAAAGGACAGGGTGTCAGTCAGCCCCAGCATTTT.

The chain combines TRBV5-1 with TRBJ1-1; a weak D match, TRBD1 (5 bases). With 0 bases removed from V and 3 bases from J, the gap between germline ends came to 12 bases. The CDR3 totals 15 residues. From germline, CDR1 is SGHRS and CDR2 YFSETQ. DNA for the CDR3: TGCGCCAGCAGCTTGGATTTTAGGGGTGACACTGAAGCTTTCTTT. It encodes CASSLDFRGDTEAFF. The full variable domain, its missing parts supplied by reference TRBV5-1 and TRBJ1-1, is KAGVTQTPRYLIKTRGQQVTLSCSPISGHRSVSWYQQTPGQGLQFLFEYFSETQRNKGNFPGRFSGRQFSNSRSEMNVSTLELGDSALYLCASSLDFRGDTEAFFGQGTRLTVV.

The chain joins TRBV3-1 (or the pseudogene TRBV3-2) to TRBJ2-1; no clear D gene. CDR3 size: 15 residues. Trimming took off 0 bases at V and 1 base at J, with 7 bases between the two ends. Germline CDR1 LGHDT, CDR2 YNNKEL (reference sequence). The CDR3 sequence: CASSQDSWSYNEQFF. CDR3 DNA sequence: TGTGCCAGCAGCCAAGATAGCTGGTCCTACAATGAGCAGTTCTTC.

This rearrangement joins TRBV7-6 to TRBJ2-7, with TRBD1 matching over 8 bases. CDR1 is SGHVS, CDR2 FNYEAQ, per germline. The CDR3 totals 15 residues. V was clipped by 5 bases and J by 0 bases; unmatched bases: 6. This chain's CDR3 is CASSGKQGGSYEQYF. CDR3 DNA: TGTGCCAGCAGCGGAAAACAGGGGGGCTCCTACGAGCAGTACTTC.

This clone has just a few counts. The chain employs TRBV19 and TRBJ2-1, with TRBD1 identical over 8 bases. CDR1 LNHDA and CDR2 SQIVND come from the germline V gene (reference sequence). J gave up 8 bases and V 9 bases, and 15 bases lay outside the gene matches. This CDR3 is built from 15 residues. CDR3 in DNA: TGTGCCAGCCCCCGGGAACAGGGGGGAATGGATGAGCAGTTCTTC. Protein sequence: CASPREQGGMDEQFF.

This clone was observed once. The chain is built from TRBV11-1 and TRBJ1-1; D is possibly TRBD1 (5 bases). Trimming cost V 2 bases and J 3 bases, with 13 bases left between them. The CDR3 runs 15 residues. The germline CDR1 and CDR2 sequences are SGHAT and FQDESV (reference sequence). For the CDR3, the DNA is TGTGCCAGCAGCTTAAGAAGGGGATTCTACACTGAAGCTTTCTTT. It translates to CASSLRRGFYTEAFF.

This clone was picked up a small number of times. V is TRBV7-3 and J is TRBJ2-6, with TRBD2 as a possible D gene (6 bases). The V end was cut by 5 bases, the J end by 3 bases, with 17 bases between. This CDR3 is 17 amino acids long. In germline, CDR1 is SGHTA, CDR2 FQGTGA. The CDR3 DNA reads TGTGCCAGCAGCCCTGGAGGGTGGGGAGTTGGGGCCAACGTCCTGACTTTC. Protein: CASSPGGWGVGANVLTF.

The CDR3 spells CASSPMGTSINTGELFF. In DNA form, the CDR3 reads TGCGCCAGCAGCCCAATGGGGACTAGTATTAACACCGGGGAGCTGTTTTTT. The chain recombines TRBV5-1 with TRBJ2-2; 8 nucleotides line up with TRBD2. Germline-derived CDR1 and CDR2 are SGHRS and YFSETQ. This CDR3 region has 17 residues. V was clipped by 4 bases and J by 2 bases; unmatched bases: 10.

V gene TRBV4-1 combines with J gene TRBJ2-5, with 7 bases lining up with TRBD1. The CDR3 consists of 16 residues. The germline gives CDR1 MGHRA, CDR2 YSYEKL. J lost 3 bases, V lost 3 bases, and 10 bases had no gene match. The CDR3 sequence is CASSQNPGQTKETQYF. CDR3 sequence (DNA): TGCGCCAGCAGCCAGAACCCGGGACAGACAAAAGAGACCCAGTACTTC.

V gene TRBV11-2 combines with J gene TRBJ2-7; D may be TRBD1 (6 bases). This CDR3 contains 12 residues. Germline CDR1 and CDR2: SGHAT and FQNNGV. V was clipped by 5 bases and J by 10 bases, with 15 bases between them. The CDR3 DNA follows: TGTGCCAGCAGCCCGGAGGCGACAGGCCAGTACTTC. It is translated as CASSPEATGQYF.

V is TRBV30 and J is TRBJ2-7, with 12 positions matching TRBD2. The germline CDR1 and CDR2 sequences are GTSNPN and SVGIG (reference sequence). The ends lost 0 bases at V and 6 bases at J; junction bases unmatched: 3. This CDR3 contains 14 residues. CDR3 sequence (DNA): TGTGCCTGGAGTGTACTAGCGGGAGGAGGCGAGCAGTACTTC. This gives the protein CAWSVLAGGGEQYF.